The 17 T cell receptor beta chains in this list originate from one sample, sequenced in a study of blood T cell repertoires in COVID-19 (dated by TCRdb to 2018 to 2020). The method was the immunoSEQ multiplex PCR assay. The table was pulled from immuneACCESS by TCRdb, which kept in-frame rearrangements only. Such tables lose some clones; where checked, under half of the loss comes from unresolved V genes, and the rest has no known cause. In all, the sample holds around 100,000 clones, and 85% of those were seen once. The ten largest clones add up to over 10% of the sample. The sample consisted of peripheral blood. Source of these receptors: a man aged 45 to 65 with active or convalescent COVID-19.

The chain employs TRBV20-1 and TRBJ1-1, with D tentatively TRBD1 (5 bases). CDR3 length: 11 residues. The V end lost 6 bases, the J end lost 4 bases, and 9 bases lay between the germline ends. CDR1 DFQATT and CDR2 SNEGSKA come from the germline V gene (reference sequence). For the CDR3, the DNA is TGCAGTGCGAAAAGGGGCACTGAAGCTTTCTTT. Its protein product is CSAKRGTEAFF.

There are a few counts of this clone. This rearrangement joins TRBV28 to TRBJ2-3; TRBD2 matches 9 bases. CDR1 is MDHEN and CDR2 is SYDVKM in the germline V gene. V lost 6 bases, J lost 4 bases, and 8 bases stayed unmatched. The CDR3 is 15 amino acids. CDR3 protein: CASSSRLAGSDTQYF. The CDR3 bases are TGTGCCAGCAGCTCCCGTCTAGCGGGGTCAGATACGCAGTATTTT.

V usage is TRBV5-1 and J usage is TRBJ1-3, with D tentatively TRBD1 (6 bases). The length of the CDR3 is 15 residues. The V end lost 1 base, the J end lost 3 bases, and 11 bases lay between the germline ends. Germline assignment: CDR1 SGHRS and CDR2 YFSETQ. The CDR3 nucleotides read TGCGCCAGCAGCTTGCAGGGGATAGGTGGAAACACCATATATTTT. This codes for CASSLQGIGGNTIYF.

This chain joins TRBV29-1 and TRBJ2-7; 7 bases match TRBD1. With 2 bases clipped from V and 3 bases from J, the junction kept 7 bases outside the gene matches. From germline, CDR1 is SQVTM and CDR2 ANQGSEA. The CDR3 spans 14 residues. For the CDR3, the DNA is TGCAGCGTTGAAACCGGGACAGATCGCTACGAGCAGTACTTC. Residues: CSVETGTDRYEQYF.

This chain uses TRBV13 with TRBJ2-3, with 14 positions matching TRBD2. With V trimmed by 5 bases and J by 6 bases, 7 bases remained unmatched. CDR1 and CDR2 from the germline V gene are PRHDT and FYEKMQ (reference sequence). CDR3 length equals 16 residues. The CDR3 nucleotides read TGTGCCAGCAGCACGGGACTAGCGGGAGTGGGGGATACGCAGTATTTT. It codes for CASSTGLAGVGDTQYF.

The J gene is TRBJ2-3, the V gene TRBV24-1, with TRBD1 matching over 8 bases. The CDR3 loop spans 15 amino acids. From germline, CDR1 is KGHDR and CDR2 SFDVKD. The junction had 11 bases not matched to a gene; V was cut back by 2 bases and J by 11 bases. CDR3 sequence (DNA): TGTGCCACCAGTGATTCAGAACCCAGGGGGCAGTTGCAGTATTTT. Translated: CATSDSEPRGQLQYF.

The rearrangement links TRBV5-6 to TRBJ2-3, with TRBD2 matching over 8 bases. With V trimmed by 4 bases and J by 8 bases, 9 bases remained unmatched. This CDR3 region has 14 residues. Germline values: CDR1 SGHDT, CDR2 YYEEEE. CDR3 amino acids: CASSRAGEGPTQYF. In nucleotides, the CDR3 is TGTGCCAGCAGCAGAGCGGGAGAGGGACCTACGCAGTATTTT.

This clone was recorded only once. The chain uses TRBV10-3 and TRBJ1-6; 10 positions match TRBD1. The J segment lost 8 bases and the V segment lost 3 bases, leaving 1 base of the junction unmatched. The CDR3 spans 14 residues. Germline CDR1 and CDR2: ENHRY and SYGVKD. The CDR3 spells CAISDGQGDSPLHF. The CDR3 DNA sequence: TGTGCCATCAGTGATGGACAGGGGGATTCACCCCTCCACTTT.

The J gene is TRBJ1-2, the V gene TRBV6-5, with D possibly TRBD1 on 5 matching bases. This CDR3 spans 12 amino acids. The germline CDR1 and CDR2 sequences are MNHEY and SVGAGI. V gave up 5 bases and J gave up 8 bases, with 12 bases separating them. The CDR3 region has the DNA TGTGCCAGCAGTACTGGGACTCGCGGCTACACCTTC. Protein sequence: CASSTGTRGYTF.

The J gene is TRBJ2-1, the V gene TRBV7-2, with TRBD2 matching over 8 bases. V dropped 6 bases and J dropped 1; count of bases not matched to a gene: 2. Germline CDR1 SGHTA, CDR2 FQGNSA. The CDR3 spans 14 residues. The CDR3 nucleotides read TGTGCCAGCAGTACGGGAGGGTCCTACAATGAGCAGTTCTTC. This sequence encodes CASSTGGSYNEQFF.

Here the CDR3 DNA reads TGTGCCAGCAGCCAAGGAGGGTTTGGAGAGACCCAGTACTTC. Protein product: CASSQGGFGETQYF. The gene calls are TRBV7-3 and TRBJ2-5, with a tentative D call TRBD2 (6 bases). CDR1 is SGHTA, CDR2 FQGTGA, per germline. With 5 bases removed from V and 4 bases from J, the gap between germline ends came to 14 bases. The CDR3 runs 14 residues.

This chain joins TRBV29-1 and TRBJ1-2; no clear D. The germline CDR1 and CDR2 sequences are SQVTM and ANQGSEA. V lost 4 bases and J 0 bases, leaving 9 bases between the germline ends. The CDR3 is 13 residues long. CDR3 sequence (DNA): TGCAGCGTTGTAAAACAGCCTAACTATGGCTACACCTTC. It codes for CSVVKQPNYGYTF.

This chain connects TRBV2 to TRBJ2-2; 8 nucleotides agree with TRBD1. This CDR3 region has 15 residues. Germline V gives CDR1 SNHLY, CDR2 FYNNEI. CDR3: CGGRGHLADTGELFF. DNA of the CDR3: TGTGGGGGCAGGGGGCATTTAGCAGACACCGGGGAGCTGTTTTTT. Drawing the rest from reference TRBV2 and TRBJ2-2, the complete variable domain is EPEVTQTPSHQVTQMGQEVILRCVPISNHLYFYWYRQILGQKVEFLVSFYNNEISEKSEIFDDQFSVERPDGSNFTLKIRSTKLEDSAMYFCGGRGHLADTGELFFGEGSRLTVL.

The chain links TRBV6-2 or TRBV6-3 to TRBJ2-5; 9 nucleotides line up with TRBD1. Judging by the DNA end, TRBJ2-7 fits better; the J call may be wrong. Germline V gene lookup returns CDR1 MNHEY and CDR2 SVGEGT. This CDR3 region has 13 residues. CDR3 bases: TGTGCCAGCAGTTACTCGACAGGGGGCGAGCAGTACTTC. Protein product: CASSYSTGGEQYF.

The chain has TRBV6-5 and TRBJ1-1; 10 bases are shared with TRBD1. The germline gives CDR1 MNHEY, CDR2 SVGAGI. J gave up 11 bases and V 6 bases, and 3 bases lay outside the gene matches. The CDR3 has 11 residues. Here the CDR3 reads CASRGQGLAFF. The DNA of the CDR3 is TGTGCCAGCAGGGGACAGGGGTTGGCTTTCTTT.

The gene calls are TRBV19 and TRBJ1-2; D uncertain. The V end lost 4 bases, the J end lost 8 bases, and 8 bases lay between the germline ends. CDR1 and CDR2 from the germline V gene are LNHDA and SQIVND (reference sequence). This CDR3 has 11 amino acids. As DNA, the CDR3 is TGTGCCAGTAGTACGATCGGGGGCTACACCTTC. It translates to CASSTIGGYTF.

The chain recombines TRBV11-3 with TRBJ2-7, with D tentatively TRBD2 (6 bases). Germline loops: CDR1 SGHNT, CDR2 YENEEA. The CDR3 contains 14 residues. Trimming removed 3 bases from V and 0 bases from J, with 9 bases in between. CDR3 DNA sequence: TGTGCCAGCAGCTTGGGGGAGGCCTCCTACGAGCAGTACTTC. It translates to CASSLGEASYEQYF.